Shown below are 17 T cell receptor beta chains from a single sample sequenced in a study of T cell repertoires in ileal Crohn's disease. Only in-frame clones appear in the TCRdb table, and some are missing; sequencing was by immunoSEQ multiplex PCR. The data contain roughly 30,000 clones, around three quarters of them singletons. Sequencing was done on a sample of ileal tissue. Receptors were obtained from an adult with Crohn's disease.

The J gene is TRBJ2-1, the V gene TRBV5-4; 9 nucleotides line up with TRBD1. This CDR3 contains 14 residues. With 3 bases clipped from V and 7 bases from J, the junction kept 5 bases outside the gene matches. From germline, CDR1 is SGHNT and CDR2 YYREEE (reference sequence). The CDR3 here is CASSYPGQGNEQFF. The DNA of the CDR3 is TGTGCCAGCAGCTATCCGGGACAGGGTAATGAGCAGTTCTTC.

The chain employs TRBV6-5 and TRBJ1-4; 7 positions agree with TRBD1. Germline V lookup: CDR1 MNHEY, CDR2 SVGAGI. This CDR3 contains 13 residues. CDR3 protein: CATGIGGGEKLFF. The DNA of the CDR3 is TGTGCTACAGGGATAGGGGGCGGGGAAAAACTGTTTTTT.

The chain combines TRBV10-3 with TRBJ2-1; 9 positions agree with TRBD2. The CDR3 sequence is 14 residues long. Germline V gene data show CDR1 as ENHRY and CDR2 as SYGVKD. Trimming took 4 bases from V and 6 from J; bases not matched to a gene: 4. CDR3 sequence (DNA): TGTGCCATCAGTGGGACTAGCGAGTCCAATGAGCAGTTCTTC. It codes for CAISGTSESNEQFF.

The chain is built from TRBV19 and TRBJ2-2; 8 positions agree with TRBD1. Per germline, CDR1 LNHDA and CDR2 SQIVND (reference sequence). This CDR3 has 16 amino acids. Unmatched junction bases numbered 10, after V lost 5 bases and J lost 5 bases. CDR3 sequence reads: CASSAQGAVRTGELFF. The CDR3 nucleotides read TGTGCCAGTAGTGCGCAGGGGGCCGTTCGAACCGGGGAGCTGTTTTTT.

The V gene is TRBV7-2, the J gene TRBJ2-3, with 8 bases matching TRBD2. Germline loops: CDR1 SGHTA, CDR2 FQGNSA. The CDR3 runs to 15 residues. The V gene end was trimmed by 6 bases and the J gene end by 5 bases; junction bases not matched to a gene: 10. The CDR3 here is CASRVSGGAGDTQYF. CDR3 DNA sequence: TGTGCCAGCAGAGTTTCGGGGGGGGCCGGAGATACGCAGTATTTT.

V usage is TRBV30 and J usage is TRBJ2-4, with TRBD2 identical over 10 bases. From germline, CDR1 is GTSNPN and CDR2 SVGIG (reference sequence). V dropped 3 bases and J dropped 8; count of bases not matched to a gene: 4. CDR3 length equals 13 residues. The DNA of the CDR3 is TGTGCCTGGAGCACTAGCGGGACGGACATTCAGTACTTC. Its protein product is CAWSTSGTDIQYF.

V is TRBV5-1 and J is TRBJ2-1; perhaps TRBD1 as D (6 bases). V was cut by 0 bases and J by 7 bases, with 11 bases left in between. Germline V gene data show CDR1 as SGHRS and CDR2 as YFSETQ. The CDR3 has 14 amino acids. The CDR3 is CASSLGQEQNEQFF. In DNA, the CDR3 is TGCGCCAGCAGCTTGGGACAGGAACAAAATGAGCAGTTCTTC.

J is TRBJ1-1 and V is TRBV6-5; D is ambiguous. This CDR3 has 13 residues. Germline CDR1 is MNHEY and CDR2 is SVGAGI. V lost 5 bases and J lost 4, with 11 bases in between. The DNA of the CDR3 is TGTGCCAGCAGTGGATGGGAGGGCACTGAAGCTTTCTTT. Its protein is CASSGWEGTEAFF.

V gene TRBV7-2 combines with J gene TRBJ1-6; TRBD1 agrees at 8 bases. The trim removed 2 bases at V and 10 bases at J, leaving 10 bases unmatched. The CDR3 runs to 16 residues. Germline V gene lookup returns CDR1 SGHTA and CDR2 FQGNSA. This chain's CDR3 is CASSLTAGQGGSPLHF. DNA for the CDR3: TGTGCCAGCAGCTTAACGGCAGGACAGGGAGGGTCACCCCTCCACTTT.

The DNA for the CDR3 is TGTGCCAGCACAGCAGGGGGCCGAAACGAGCAGTACTTC. Its translation is CASTAGGRNEQYF. V usage is TRBV6-5 and J usage is TRBJ2-7, with 8 bases fitting TRBD1. Per germline, CDR1 MNHEY and CDR2 SVGAGI. This CDR3 has 13 amino acids. Losses at the gene ends were 7 bases for V and 5 bases for J; bases not matched to a gene: 7.

V gene TRBV30 combines with J gene TRBJ2-1; 10 nucleotides agree with TRBD1. The CDR3 has 15 residues. V trimming: 2 bases; J trimming: 8 bases; junction bases outside the gene matches: 9. In germline, CDR1 is GTSNPN, CDR2 SVGIG (reference sequence). The CDR3 here is CAWSLTGGIWDEQFF. The CDR3 nucleotides are TGTGCCTGGAGTCTGACAGGGGGCATCTGGGATGAGCAGTTCTTC. Looking up the rest from reference TRBV30 and TRBJ2-1 gives the full variable domain: SQTIHQWPATLVQPVGSPLSLECTVEGTSNPNLYWYRQAAGRGLQLLFYSVGIGQISSEVPQNLSASRPQDRQFILSSKKLLLSDSGFYLCAWSLTGGIWDEQFFGPGTRLTVL.

The CDR3 coding sequence is TGTGCCAGCAGCCCGGATACAGGGATGGGGCAAGAGACCCAGTACTTC. Its protein is CASSPDTGMGQETQYF. V usage is TRBV7-4 and J usage is TRBJ2-5, with D maybe TRBD1 (6 bases). There are 16 residues in the CDR3. Between the trimmed V and J ends, which lost 5 bases and 2 bases, there was a span of 18 bases. The germline gives CDR1 SGHVT, CDR2 SQSDAQ.

The J gene is TRBJ1-6, the V gene TRBV30; D is possibly TRBD1 (6 bases). This CDR3 has 13 amino acids. In germline, CDR1 is GTSNPN, CDR2 SVGIG (reference sequence). Between the trimmed V and J ends, which lost 3 bases and 5 bases, there was a span of 8 bases. This chain's CDR3 is CAWRDSNNSPLHF. CDR3 in DNA: TGTGCCTGGAGGGACAGCAATAATTCACCCCTCCACTTT.

The chain has TRBV27 and TRBJ2-1; D gene unclear. The V and J ends lost 5 bases and 10 bases respectively, with 15 bases between them. The CDR3 sequence is 13 residues long. Per the germline V gene, CDR1 is MNHEY and CDR2 is SMNVEV (reference sequence). CDR3 region: CASSIRSVREQFF. As DNA, the CDR3 is TGTGCCAGCAGTATTCGATCGGTCCGGGAGCAGTTCTTC.

This clone turned up a few times. The V call is TRBV4-1, the J call TRBJ1-1; 8 bases fit TRBD1. The V segment lost 2 bases and the J segment 4 bases; nucleotides outside the gene matches: 9. The germline V gene encodes CDR1 MGHRA and CDR2 YSYEKL. The CDR3 consists of 16 residues. DNA for the CDR3: TGCGCCAGCAGCCAAATCGGGGCAGGGGGCCGCACTGAAGCTTTCTTT. This gives the protein CASSQIGAGGRTEAFF.

This clone was counted between two and nine times. This chain links TRBV7-2 with TRBJ2-5; TRBD2 is a possible D gene (6 bases). With 1 base removed from V and 4 bases from J, the gap between germline ends came to 13 bases. The V gene's germline CDR1 is SGHTA and CDR2 FQGNSA. The CDR3 sequence is 15 residues long. CDR3 in amino acids: CASSLGRDWRETQYF. CDR3 DNA: TGTGCCAGCAGCTTAGGCAGGGACTGGAGAGAGACCCAGTACTTC.

The rearrangement uses TRBV7-9 and TRBJ2-7, with TRBD2 matching 7 bases. V trimming: 4 bases; J trimming: 1 base; junction bases outside the gene matches: 7. The CDR3 is made up of 15 amino acids. Per germline, CDR1 SEHNR and CDR2 FQNEAQ (reference sequence). CDR3 in amino acids: CASSSRPGGSYEQYF. In DNA, the CDR3 is TGTGCCAGCAGCTCCCGCCCCGGGGGGTCCTACGAGCAGTACTTC.